Below, 6 T cell receptor beta chains from the same sample are listed, as sequenced in a study of identical twins. MiXCR was run by TCRdb on the 5' RACE reads, yielding one entry per CDR3 protein. The data contain roughly 260,000 distinct CDR3 sequences, around an eighth of them singletons. The sample was memory (CD45RO+) T cells sorted from blood. These receptors came from a woman under 30 in good health.

The chain carries TRBV5-5 and TRBJ1-2; 7 bases align to TRBD1. CDR3 size: 14 residues. The germline CDR1 and CDR2 sequences are SGHKS and YYEKEE (reference sequence). Germline trimming cut 9 bases from V and 4 bases from J; bases unmatched to any gene: 12. CDR3 bases: TGTGCCACCCACCTGGGGCAGGGGGGCTATGGCTACACCTTC. It specifies CATHLGQGGYGYTF.

This clonotype was recorded a few times. This chain joins TRBV6-5 and TRBJ1-5; D unclear. Trimming shortened V by 7 bases and J by 2 bases, and 9 bases separated the two germline ends. This CDR3 has 13 residues. The germline CDR1 and CDR2 sequences are MNHEY and SVGAGI. The CDR3 DNA is TGTGCCAGCATGTTAACGGGCAATCAGCCCCAGCATTTT. Encoded protein: CASMLTGNQPQHF.

This clonotype was picked up a small number of times. The chain employs TRBV9 and TRBJ1-1; no clear D gene. The length of the CDR3 is 14 residues. Germline CDR1 and CDR2: SGDLS and YYNGEE. V was cut by 2 bases and J by 3 bases, with 11 bases left in between. The CDR3 spells CASSVRVWDTEAFF. The CDR3 DNA reads TGTGCCAGCAGCGTGAGGGTTTGGGACACTGAAGCTTTCTTT.

This clonotype was found a few times. The genes are TRBV20-1 and TRBJ2-3, with TRBD2 identical over 8 bases. V trimming: 0 bases; J trimming: 3 bases; junction bases outside the gene matches: 5. This CDR3 region has 15 residues. Germline-derived CDR1 and CDR2 are DFQATT and SNEGSKA (reference sequence). The CDR3 bases are TGCAGTGCTAGAGATGTCGGCGGGAGGACAGATACGCAGTATTTT. Translated: CSARDVGGRTDTQYF.

This clonotype was recorded many times. The chain employs TRBV3-1 and TRBJ2-5; D gene ambiguous. From germline, CDR1 is LGHDT and CDR2 YNNKEL (reference sequence). V was shortened by 0 bases and J by 7 bases, with 3 bases between the two germline ends. This CDR3 region has 11 residues. CDR3 sequence: CASSQEATQYF. CDR3 DNA sequence: TGTGCCAGCAGCCAAGAGGCGACCCAGTACTTC.

The rearrangement links TRBV18 to TRBJ2-6; 11 positions agree with TRBD2. This CDR3 spans 20 amino acids. Germline CDR1 is KGHSH and CDR2 is LQKENI. Trimming took 1 base from V and 1 from J; bases not matched to a gene: 9. As DNA, the CDR3 is TGTGCCAGCTCACCACGCCTAGCGGGGGGACTGGGATCTGGGGCCAACGTCCTGACTTTC. Translated: CASSPRLAGGLGSGANVLTF. Complete variable domain (other parts from reference TRBV18 and TRBJ2-6): NAGVMQNPRHLVRRRGQEARLRCSPMKGHSHVYWYRQLPEEGLKFMVYLQKENIIDESGMPKERFSAEFPKEGPSILRIQQVVRGDSAAYFCASSPRLAGGLGSGANVLTFGAGSRLTVL.